Ten or more counts support the clone carrying this T cell receptor beta chain. No antigen is known for it. The data were obtained in a study of regulatory T cells in long-lasting Graves disease. The time point is: persistent/refractory GD, antithyroid drugs over 5 years with positive TRAb. The TCR library was prepared using RNA isolated from PBMCs. One endocrinology department in Xi'an, China, was where patients came from. Nine milliliters of peripheral blood were taken and placed in EDTA tubes. According to the study, TCR beta libraries were built with iRepertoire HTBI primers and CDR3-region Arm-PCR. Using its own MiXCR run on the multiplex PCR reads, TCRdb lists one record per CDR3 protein. The sample includes almost 350,000 distinct CDR3 sequences, around a fifth of them seen just once. Overall study results and limits: Newly diagnosed patients shared about a thousand public clonotypes; persistent patients shared around 2,500. The TCR repertoire of persistent Graves' patients was less diverse than that of newly diagnosed ones.

The clonotype comes from a female donor with Graves disease. The specimen comprised peripheral blood mononuclear cells (PBMCs), sampled when the disease was refractory, from a patient treated with antithyroid drugs.

In DNA form, the CDR3 reads TGTGCCAGCTCACCAGCTGTACAGGCGACCTACGAGCAGTACTTC. Encoded protein: CASSPAVQATYEQYF. V is TRBV18 and J is TRBJ2-7; perhaps TRBD1 as D (5 bases). The CDR3 totals 15 residues. Germline V gene lookup returns CDR1 KGHSH and CDR2 LQKENI. V lost 2 bases and J 2 bases, leaving 13 bases between the germline ends.